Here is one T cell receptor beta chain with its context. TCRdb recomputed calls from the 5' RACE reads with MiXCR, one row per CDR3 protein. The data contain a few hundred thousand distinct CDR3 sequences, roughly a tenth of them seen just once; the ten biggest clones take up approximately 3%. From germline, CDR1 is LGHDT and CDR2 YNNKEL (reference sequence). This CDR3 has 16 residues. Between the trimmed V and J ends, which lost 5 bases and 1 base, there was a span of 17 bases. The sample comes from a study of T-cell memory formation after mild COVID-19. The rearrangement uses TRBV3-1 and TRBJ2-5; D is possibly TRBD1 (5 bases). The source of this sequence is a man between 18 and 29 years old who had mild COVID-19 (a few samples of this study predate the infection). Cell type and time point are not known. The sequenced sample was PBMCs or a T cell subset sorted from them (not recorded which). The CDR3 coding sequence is TGTGCCAGCAGCGATCGCGGACACCCATCCCAAGAGACCCAGTACTTC. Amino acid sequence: CASSDRGHPSQETQYF.